This T cell receptor (beta chain) came from a study of T-cell memory formation after mild COVID-19. Study-level background: Clusters were largely donor specific. Study results and caveats: Pre-infection memory carried some responding clones, suggesting that cross-reactive memory joined. CD4/CD8 balance held among clones contracting day 15 to 85, and later expanders leaned CD4+. CM and EM subsets held most contracting CD4+ clones; EMRA held CD8+ ones.

TCRdb itself ran the 5' RACE reads through MiXCR, one entry per CDR3 protein. Among fewer than 350,000 distinct CDR3 sequences listed, roughly 8.2% were seen once. CDR3 size: 13 residues. Trimming shortened V by 0 bases and J by 7 bases, and 10 bases separated the two germline ends. Germline-derived CDR1 and CDR2 are LGHNA and YSLEER. This clonotype was observed a handful of times. Its cognate antigen is unknown. Sequenced: PBMCs or a T cell subset sorted from them (not recorded which). This clonotype originated in a man aged 18-30 years who had mild COVID-19 (a few samples of this study predate the infection). Cell type and time point are not known. The chain couples TRBV4-3 to TRBJ2-7; the D gene could be TRBD1 or TRBD2 (5 bases each). The CDR3 loop reads CASSQETWGEQYF. The CDR3 nucleotides read TGCGCCAGCAGCCAAGAGACGTGGGGGGAGCAGTACTTC.